Included here is one TCR beta chain sequence, with context. The sample is drawn from a study of T cell responses to AZD1222 COVID-19 vaccine. The table came from immunoSEQ multiplex PCR; TCRdb's copy has only in-frame clones and leaves some out. The sample has about 150,000 clones, about nine tenths seen once. In germline, CDR1 is SGHDT, CDR2 YYEEEE. This CDR3 is built from 17 residues. Trimming removed 3 bases from V and 4 bases from J, with 22 bases in between. The chain carries TRBV5-6 and TRBJ1-2; maybe TRBD1 (6 bases). The sequence was collected from an adult in good health. The material sequenced was peripheral blood, taken on day 0 of AZD1222 vaccination. CDR3 residues: CASSSLSPGQTLYGYTF. The CDR3 DNA reads TGTGCCAGCAGCTCCCTCTCTCCGGGACAAACTCTCTATGGCTACACCTTC.